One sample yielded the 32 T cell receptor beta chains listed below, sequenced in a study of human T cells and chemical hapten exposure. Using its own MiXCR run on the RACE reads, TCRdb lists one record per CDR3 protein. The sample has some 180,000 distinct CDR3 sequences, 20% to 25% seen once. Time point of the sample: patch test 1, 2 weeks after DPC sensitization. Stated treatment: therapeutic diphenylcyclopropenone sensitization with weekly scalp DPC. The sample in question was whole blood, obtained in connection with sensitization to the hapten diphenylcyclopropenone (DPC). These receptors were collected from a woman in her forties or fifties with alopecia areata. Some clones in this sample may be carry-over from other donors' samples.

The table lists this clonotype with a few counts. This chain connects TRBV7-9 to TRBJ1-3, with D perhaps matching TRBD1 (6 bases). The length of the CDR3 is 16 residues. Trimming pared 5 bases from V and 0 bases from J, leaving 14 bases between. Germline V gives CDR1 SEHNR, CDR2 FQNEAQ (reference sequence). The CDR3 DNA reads TGTGCCAGCAGCCAGACAGGACGGGGCTCTGGAAACACCATATATTTT. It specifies CASSQTGRGSGNTIYF.

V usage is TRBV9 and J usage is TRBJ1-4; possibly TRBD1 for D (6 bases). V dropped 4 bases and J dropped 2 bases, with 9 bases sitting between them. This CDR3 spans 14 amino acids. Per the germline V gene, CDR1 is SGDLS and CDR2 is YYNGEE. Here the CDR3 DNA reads TGTGCCAGCAGCAAAACAGGGACTAATGAAAAACTGTTTTTT. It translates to CASSKTGTNEKLFF.

This chain's CDR3 is CASSGTETGVFSSYNEQFF. For the CDR3, the DNA is TGTGCCAGTAGTGGCACAGAGACAGGGGTCTTTAGCTCCTACAATGAGCAGTTCTTC. The J gene is TRBJ2-1, the V gene TRBV19; TRBD1 agrees at 8 bases. Germline V gene lookup returns CDR1 LNHDA and CDR2 SQIVND (reference sequence). V lost 5 bases and J lost 0; bases outside the gene matches: 15. The CDR3 extends over 19 amino acids. The entire variable domain, with the rest obtained from reference TRBV19 and TRBJ2-1, is as follows: DGGITQSPKYLFRKEGQNVTLSCEQNLNHDAMYWYRQDPGQGLRLIYYSQIVNDFQKGDIAEGYSVSREKKESFPLTVTSAQKNPTAFYLCASSGTETGVFSSYNEQFFGPGTRLTVL.

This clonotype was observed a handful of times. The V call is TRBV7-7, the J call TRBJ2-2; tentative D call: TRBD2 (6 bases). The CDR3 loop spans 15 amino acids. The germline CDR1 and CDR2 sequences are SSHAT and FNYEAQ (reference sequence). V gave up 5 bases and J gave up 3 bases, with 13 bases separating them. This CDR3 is CASSAASGDTGELFF. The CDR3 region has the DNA TGTGCCAGCAGCGCTGCCTCGGGGGACACCGGGGAGCTGTTTTTT.

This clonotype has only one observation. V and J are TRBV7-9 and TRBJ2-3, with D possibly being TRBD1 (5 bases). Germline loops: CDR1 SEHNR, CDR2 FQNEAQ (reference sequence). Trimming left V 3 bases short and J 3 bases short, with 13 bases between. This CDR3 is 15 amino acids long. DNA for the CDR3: TGTGCCAGCAGCTTCTCTCTACCAGGGACAGATACGCAGTATTTT. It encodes CASSFSLPGTDTQYF.

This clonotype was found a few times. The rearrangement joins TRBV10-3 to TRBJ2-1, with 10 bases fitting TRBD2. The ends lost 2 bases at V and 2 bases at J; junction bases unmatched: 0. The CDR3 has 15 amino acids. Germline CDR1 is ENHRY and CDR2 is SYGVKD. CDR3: CAISEGLAAYNEQFF. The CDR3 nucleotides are TGTGCCATCAGTGAGGGACTAGCGGCCTACAATGAGCAGTTCTTC.

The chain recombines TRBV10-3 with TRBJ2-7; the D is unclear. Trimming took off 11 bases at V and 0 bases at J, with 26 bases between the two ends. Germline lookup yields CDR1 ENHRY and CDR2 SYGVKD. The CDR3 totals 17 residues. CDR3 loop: CALETDSTSVSSYEQYF. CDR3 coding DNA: TGTGCCCTCGAAACGGATTCAACCAGCGTTTCCTCCTACGAGCAGTACTTC.

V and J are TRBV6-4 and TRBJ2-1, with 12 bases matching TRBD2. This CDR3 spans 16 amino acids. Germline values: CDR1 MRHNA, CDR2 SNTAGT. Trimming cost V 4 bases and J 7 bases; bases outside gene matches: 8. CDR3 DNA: TGTGCCAGCAGTGCAACTAGCGGGAGGTTAGTTAATGAGCAGTTCTTC. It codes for CASSATSGRLVNEQFF.

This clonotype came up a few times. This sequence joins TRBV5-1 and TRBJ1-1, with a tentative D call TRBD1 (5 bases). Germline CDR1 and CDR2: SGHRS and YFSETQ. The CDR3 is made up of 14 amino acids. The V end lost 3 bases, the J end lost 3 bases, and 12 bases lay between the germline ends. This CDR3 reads CASSWGVSDTEAFF. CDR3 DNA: TGCGCCAGCAGCTGGGGGGTTTCGGACACTGAAGCTTTCTTT. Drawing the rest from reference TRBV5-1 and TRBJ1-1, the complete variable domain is KAGVTQTPRYLIKTRGQQVTLSCSPISGHRSVSWYQQTPGQGLQFLFEYFSETQRNKGNFPGRFSGRQFSNSRSEMNVSTLELGDSALYLCASSWGVSDTEAFFGQGTRLTVV.

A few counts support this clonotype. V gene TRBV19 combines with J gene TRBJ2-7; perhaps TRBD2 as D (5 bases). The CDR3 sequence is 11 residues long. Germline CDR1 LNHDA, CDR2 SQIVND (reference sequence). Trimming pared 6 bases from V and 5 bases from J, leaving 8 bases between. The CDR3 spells CASRLGHEQYF. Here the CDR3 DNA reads TGTGCCAGTAGACTAGGCCACGAGCAGTACTTC.

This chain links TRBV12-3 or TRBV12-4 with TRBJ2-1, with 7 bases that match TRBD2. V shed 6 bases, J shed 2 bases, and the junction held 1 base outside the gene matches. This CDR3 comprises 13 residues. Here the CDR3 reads CASRLAAYNEQFF. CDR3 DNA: TGTGCCAGCAGGCTAGCGGCCTACAATGAGCAGTTCTTC.

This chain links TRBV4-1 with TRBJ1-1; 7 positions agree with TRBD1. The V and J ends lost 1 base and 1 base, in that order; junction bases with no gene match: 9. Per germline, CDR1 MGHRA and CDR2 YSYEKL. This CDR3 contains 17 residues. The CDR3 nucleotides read TGCGCCAGCAGCCAAGGCCAGACAGGGAGGAGGAACACTGAAGCTTTCTTT. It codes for CASSQGQTGRRNTEAFF.

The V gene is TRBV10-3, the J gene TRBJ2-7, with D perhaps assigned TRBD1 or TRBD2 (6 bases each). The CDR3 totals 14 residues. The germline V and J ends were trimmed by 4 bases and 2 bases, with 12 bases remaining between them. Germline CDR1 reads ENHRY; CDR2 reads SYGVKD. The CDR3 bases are TGTGCCATCAGTGGGGGGGCTGATACCTACGAGCAGTACTTC. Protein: CAISGGADTYEQYF.

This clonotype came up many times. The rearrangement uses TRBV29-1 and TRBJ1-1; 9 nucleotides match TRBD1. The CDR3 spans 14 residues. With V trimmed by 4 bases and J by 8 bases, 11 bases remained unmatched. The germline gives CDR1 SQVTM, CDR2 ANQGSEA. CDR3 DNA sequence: TGCAGCGTTGGTCCGGGACAGGGAATTCGAGAAGCTTTCTTT. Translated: CSVGPGQGIREAFF.

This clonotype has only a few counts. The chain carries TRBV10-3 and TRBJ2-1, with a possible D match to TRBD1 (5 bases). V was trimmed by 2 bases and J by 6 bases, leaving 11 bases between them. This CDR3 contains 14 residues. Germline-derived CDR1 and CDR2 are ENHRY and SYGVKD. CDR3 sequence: CAISETDRSNEQFF. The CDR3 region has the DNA TGTGCCATCAGTGAGACCGACAGATCCAATGAGCAGTTCTTC.

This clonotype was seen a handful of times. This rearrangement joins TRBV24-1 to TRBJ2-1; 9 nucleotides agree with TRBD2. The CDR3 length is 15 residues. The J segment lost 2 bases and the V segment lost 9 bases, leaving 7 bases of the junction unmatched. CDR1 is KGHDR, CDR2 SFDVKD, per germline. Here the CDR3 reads CATLPEREAYNEQFF. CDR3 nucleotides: TGTGCCACCTTGCCTGAGCGGGAGGCCTACAATGAGCAGTTCTTC.

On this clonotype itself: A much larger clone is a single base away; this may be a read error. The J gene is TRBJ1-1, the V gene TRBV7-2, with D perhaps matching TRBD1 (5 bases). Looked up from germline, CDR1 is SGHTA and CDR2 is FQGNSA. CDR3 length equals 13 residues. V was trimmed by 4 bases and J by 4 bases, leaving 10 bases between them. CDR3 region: CASSSGGGTEAFF. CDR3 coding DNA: TGTGCCAGCAGCTCCGGGGGGGGCACTGAAGCTTTCTTT.

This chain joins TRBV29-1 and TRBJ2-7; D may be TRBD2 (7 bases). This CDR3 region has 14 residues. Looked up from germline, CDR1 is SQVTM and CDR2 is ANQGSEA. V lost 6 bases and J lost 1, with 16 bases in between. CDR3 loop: CSVRRGGGSYEQYF. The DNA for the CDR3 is TGCAGCGTCCGAAGGGGGGGGGGTTCCTACGAGCAGTACTTC.

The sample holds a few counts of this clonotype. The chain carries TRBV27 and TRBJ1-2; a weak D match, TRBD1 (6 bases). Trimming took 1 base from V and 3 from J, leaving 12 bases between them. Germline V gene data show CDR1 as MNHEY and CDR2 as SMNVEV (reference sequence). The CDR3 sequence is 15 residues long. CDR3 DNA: TGTGCCAGCAGTTTATGGGGGGGCGTTGACTATGGCTACACCTTC. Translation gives CASSLWGGVDYGYTF.

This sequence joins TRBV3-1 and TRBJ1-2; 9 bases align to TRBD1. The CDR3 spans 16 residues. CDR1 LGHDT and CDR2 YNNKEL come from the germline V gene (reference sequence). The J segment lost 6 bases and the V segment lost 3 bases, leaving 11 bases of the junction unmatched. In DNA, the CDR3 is TGTGCCAGCAGCCACCTCGCCTTGGGACAGGGAAATGGCTACACCTTC. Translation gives CASSHLALGQGNGYTF.

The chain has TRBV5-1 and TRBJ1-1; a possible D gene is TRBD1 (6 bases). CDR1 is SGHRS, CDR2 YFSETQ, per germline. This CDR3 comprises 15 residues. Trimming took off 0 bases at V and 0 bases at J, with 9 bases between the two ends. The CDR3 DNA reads TGCGCCAGCAGCTTGGGAGGGGGATTGAACACTGAAGCTTTCTTT. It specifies CASSLGGGLNTEAFF. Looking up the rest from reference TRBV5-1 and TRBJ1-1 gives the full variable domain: KAGVTQTPRYLIKTRGQQVTLSCSPISGHRSVSWYQQTPGQGLQFLFEYFSETQRNKGNFPGRFSGRQFSNSRSEMNVSTLELGDSALYLCASSLGGGLNTEAFFGQGTRLTVV.

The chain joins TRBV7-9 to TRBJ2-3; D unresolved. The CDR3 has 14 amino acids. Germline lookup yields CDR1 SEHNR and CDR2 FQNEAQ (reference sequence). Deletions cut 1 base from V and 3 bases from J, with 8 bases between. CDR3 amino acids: CASSLGTDTDTQYF. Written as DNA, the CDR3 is TGTGCCAGCAGCTTAGGTACTGATACAGATACGCAGTATTTT.

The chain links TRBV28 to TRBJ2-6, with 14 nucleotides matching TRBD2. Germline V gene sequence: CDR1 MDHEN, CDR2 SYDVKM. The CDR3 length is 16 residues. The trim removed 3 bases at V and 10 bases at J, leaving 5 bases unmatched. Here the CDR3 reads CASSFLGTSGSNVLTF. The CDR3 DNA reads TGTGCCAGCAGTTTCCTAGGGACTAGCGGGAGTAACGTCCTGACTTTC.

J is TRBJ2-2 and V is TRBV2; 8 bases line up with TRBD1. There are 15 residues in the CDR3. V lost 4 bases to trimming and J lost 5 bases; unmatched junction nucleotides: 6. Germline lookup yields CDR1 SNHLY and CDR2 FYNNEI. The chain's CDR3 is CASSVYRGSTGELFF. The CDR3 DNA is TGTGCCAGCAGTGTATACAGGGGGAGTACCGGGGAGCTGTTTTTT. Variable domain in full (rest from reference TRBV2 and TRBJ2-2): EPEVTQTPSHQVTQMGQEVILRCVPISNHLYFYWYRQILGQKVEFLVSFYNNEISEKSEIFDDQFSVERPDGSNFTLKIRSTKLEDSAMYFCASSVYRGSTGELFFGEGSRLTVL.

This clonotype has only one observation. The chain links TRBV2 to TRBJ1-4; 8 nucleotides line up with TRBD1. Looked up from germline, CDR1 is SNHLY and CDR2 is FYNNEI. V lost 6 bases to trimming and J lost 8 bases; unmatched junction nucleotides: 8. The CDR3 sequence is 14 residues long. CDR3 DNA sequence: TGTGCCAGCAGCGTGACAGGGGTTTCGGAAAAACTGTTTTTT. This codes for CASSVTGVSEKLFF.

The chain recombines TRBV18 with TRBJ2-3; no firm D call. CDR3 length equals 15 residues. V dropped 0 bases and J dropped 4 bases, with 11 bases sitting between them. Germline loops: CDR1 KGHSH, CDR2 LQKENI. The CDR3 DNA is TGTGCCAGCTCACCACCGGCAGGAATGGCAGATACGCAGTATTTT. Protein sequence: CASSPPAGMADTQYF.

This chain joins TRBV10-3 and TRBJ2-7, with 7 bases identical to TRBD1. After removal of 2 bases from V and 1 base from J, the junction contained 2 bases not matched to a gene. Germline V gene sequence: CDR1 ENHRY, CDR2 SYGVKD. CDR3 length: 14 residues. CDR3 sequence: CAISEDRASYEQYF. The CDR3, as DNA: TGTGCCATCAGTGAGGACAGGGCTTCCTACGAGCAGTACTTC.

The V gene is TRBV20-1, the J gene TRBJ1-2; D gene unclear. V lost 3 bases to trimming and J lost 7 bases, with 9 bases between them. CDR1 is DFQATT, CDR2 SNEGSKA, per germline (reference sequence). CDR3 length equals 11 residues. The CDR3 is CSASTLGGYTF. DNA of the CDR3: TGCAGTGCTAGTACCCTCGGTGGCTACACCTTC.

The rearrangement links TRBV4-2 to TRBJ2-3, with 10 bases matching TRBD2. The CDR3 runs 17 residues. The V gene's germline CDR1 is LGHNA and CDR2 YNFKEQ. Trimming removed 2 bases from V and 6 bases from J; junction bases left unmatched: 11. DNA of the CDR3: TGTGCCAGCAGCCAACACGTTGCTAGCGGGAGTTCTGATACGCAGTATTTT. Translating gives CASSQHVASGSSDTQYF.

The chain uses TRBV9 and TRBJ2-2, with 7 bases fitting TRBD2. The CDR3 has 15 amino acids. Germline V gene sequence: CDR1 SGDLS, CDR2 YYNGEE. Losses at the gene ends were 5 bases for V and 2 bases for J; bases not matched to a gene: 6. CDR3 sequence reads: CASSRGLTNTGELFF. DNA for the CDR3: TGTGCCAGCAGTAGGGGACTAACAAACACCGGGGAGCTGTTTTTT.

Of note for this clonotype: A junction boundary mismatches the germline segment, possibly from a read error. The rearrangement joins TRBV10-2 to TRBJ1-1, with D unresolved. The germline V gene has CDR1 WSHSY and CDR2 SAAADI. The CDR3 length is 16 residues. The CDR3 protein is CASRESPGFMNTEAFF. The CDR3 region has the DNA TGCGCCAGCAGAGAGTCCCCCGGATTTATGAACACTGAAGCTTTCTTT.

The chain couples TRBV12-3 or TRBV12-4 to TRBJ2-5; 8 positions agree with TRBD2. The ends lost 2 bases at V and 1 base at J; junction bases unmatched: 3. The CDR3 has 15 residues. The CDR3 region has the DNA TGTGCCAGCAGTTTAAGCGGGAGCGGCCAAGAGACCCAGTACTTC. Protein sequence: CASSLSGSGQETQYF.